These T cell receptor beta chains were read from a single sample in a study of response to subunit inactivated influenza vaccine. MiXCR, run by TCRdb on the RT-PCR reads, gives a single entry per CDR3 protein. The sample yields around 160,000 distinct CDR3 sequences, under 13% seen once. The material sequenced was non-naive T cells sorted from PBMCs, taken more than 35 days after vaccination. The receptors were sampled from a man between 50 and 59 years old who received an inactivated influenza vaccine. CDR3s include the opening cysteine and the closing phenylalanine or tryptophan. D genes are given only for firm matches. Some rows have no size entry. The others give once, few or many, or a class for an expanded clone.

J	D	size	length	V	DNA	CDR3
TRBJ2-3	-	many	13	TRBV5-1	TGCGCCAGCAGCTTGCAGGACACAGATACGCAGTATTTT	CASSLQDTDTQYF
TRBJ2-1	TRBD2	many	16	TRBV3-1	TGTGCCAGCAGCTGGAGGGCTAGCGGGATTAACAATGAGCAGTTCTTC	CASSWRASGINNEQFF
TRBJ2-2	-	few	14	TRBV7-2	TGTGCCAGCAGCTTCCCAGGGTTGGCCGGGGAGCTGTTTTTT	CASSFPGLAGELFF
TRBJ1-3	-	few	15	TRBV18	TGTGCCAGCTCACCATCGGGGTTTGTTGGAAACACCATATATTTT	CASSPSGFVGNTIYF
TRBJ2-7	-	-	14	TRBV4-1	TGCGCCAGCAGCCAGAGGCTGGGGGACTACGAGCAGTACTTC	CASSQRLGDYEQYF
TRBJ2-7	-	-	17	TRBV21-1	TGTGCCAGCAGCAAAGGGGGCGGGGTAGCGGGAGCCTACGAGCAGTACTTC	CASSKGGGVAGAYEQYF
TRBJ2-7	-	many	15	TRBV7-2	TGTGCCAGCAGACGCAGACATTTGAGCTCCTACGAGCAGTACTTC	CASRRRHLSSYEQYF
TRBJ2-1	-	many	15	TRBV5-1	TGCGCCAGCAGCCAGCTACAGGGGAGGTACAATGAGCAGTTCTTC	CASSQLQGRYNEQFF
TRBJ1-6	-	few	15	TRBV2	TGTGCCAGCAAGAACCGGGACCCCGGTGGGTCACCCCTCCACTTT	CASKNRDPGGSPLHF
TRBJ1-6	TRBD1	-	14	TRBV20-1	TGCAGTGCCGCCGCCGGGACAGGGTATTCACCCCTCCACTTT	CSAAAGTGYSPLHF